Detailed here is one T cell receptor (beta chain). The record originates from a study of cytomegalovirus exposure and HLA in healthy donors. Amplification used 60 Vbeta primers and 13 Jbeta primers. As handled by the study authors: Unique TCR beta chains totaled 65 million to 95 million in a later count, with roughly 11 million of them shared. TCRdb keeps only in-frame clones here, not all; method: immunoSEQ multiplex PCR. Clone size and V and J calls were adopted from that table, with D and trimming inferred from the DNA. This table has approximately 100,000 clones, 85% appearing once. Trimming took off 10 bases at V and 0 bases at J, with 10 bases between the two ends. The CDR3 sequence is 13 residues long. Germline-derived CDR1 and CDR2 are MNHNS and SASEGT.

The receptor was isolated from a man aged 35 to 55 in good health and CMV-seropositive. V and J are TRBV6-1 and TRBJ1-3; D not resolved. Source material: PBMCs. DNA for the CDR3: TGTGCCACCTCGCCGGTCTCTGGAAACACCATATATTTT. Amino acids: CATSPVSGNTIYF.